This T cell receptor (beta chain) was captured in a study of a mutant IDH1 vaccine in newly diagnosed glioma. Study-wide context: Therapy received beforehand was radiotherapy, temozolomide, or both, with most patients given both.

CDR3 length: 17 amino acids. Trimming left V 6 bases short and J 2 bases short, with 23 bases between. CDR1 MDHEN and CDR2 SYDVKM come from the germline V gene. This clone was detected once. Time point specified: baseline, week 1 (first vaccination visit). Regarding treatment: pre-vaccination baseline after standard-of-care therapy. Repertoires were generated with immunoSEQ multiplex PCR, while TCRdb's copy carries only in-frame clones and drops some. The sample includes about 38,000 clones, 80% to 95% of them seen just once. The specimen was PBMCs, collected from a glioma patient treated with radiotherapy, temozolomide or both. The chain links TRBV28 to TRBJ2-7; weak D call: TRBD1 (6 bases). This receptor was obtained from a man aged 18 to 29 with glioma. This CDR3 is CASRPQTGPITTYEQYF. DNA of the CDR3: TGTGCCAGCAGGCCTCAGACAGGACCAATAACCACCTACGAGCAGTACTTC.